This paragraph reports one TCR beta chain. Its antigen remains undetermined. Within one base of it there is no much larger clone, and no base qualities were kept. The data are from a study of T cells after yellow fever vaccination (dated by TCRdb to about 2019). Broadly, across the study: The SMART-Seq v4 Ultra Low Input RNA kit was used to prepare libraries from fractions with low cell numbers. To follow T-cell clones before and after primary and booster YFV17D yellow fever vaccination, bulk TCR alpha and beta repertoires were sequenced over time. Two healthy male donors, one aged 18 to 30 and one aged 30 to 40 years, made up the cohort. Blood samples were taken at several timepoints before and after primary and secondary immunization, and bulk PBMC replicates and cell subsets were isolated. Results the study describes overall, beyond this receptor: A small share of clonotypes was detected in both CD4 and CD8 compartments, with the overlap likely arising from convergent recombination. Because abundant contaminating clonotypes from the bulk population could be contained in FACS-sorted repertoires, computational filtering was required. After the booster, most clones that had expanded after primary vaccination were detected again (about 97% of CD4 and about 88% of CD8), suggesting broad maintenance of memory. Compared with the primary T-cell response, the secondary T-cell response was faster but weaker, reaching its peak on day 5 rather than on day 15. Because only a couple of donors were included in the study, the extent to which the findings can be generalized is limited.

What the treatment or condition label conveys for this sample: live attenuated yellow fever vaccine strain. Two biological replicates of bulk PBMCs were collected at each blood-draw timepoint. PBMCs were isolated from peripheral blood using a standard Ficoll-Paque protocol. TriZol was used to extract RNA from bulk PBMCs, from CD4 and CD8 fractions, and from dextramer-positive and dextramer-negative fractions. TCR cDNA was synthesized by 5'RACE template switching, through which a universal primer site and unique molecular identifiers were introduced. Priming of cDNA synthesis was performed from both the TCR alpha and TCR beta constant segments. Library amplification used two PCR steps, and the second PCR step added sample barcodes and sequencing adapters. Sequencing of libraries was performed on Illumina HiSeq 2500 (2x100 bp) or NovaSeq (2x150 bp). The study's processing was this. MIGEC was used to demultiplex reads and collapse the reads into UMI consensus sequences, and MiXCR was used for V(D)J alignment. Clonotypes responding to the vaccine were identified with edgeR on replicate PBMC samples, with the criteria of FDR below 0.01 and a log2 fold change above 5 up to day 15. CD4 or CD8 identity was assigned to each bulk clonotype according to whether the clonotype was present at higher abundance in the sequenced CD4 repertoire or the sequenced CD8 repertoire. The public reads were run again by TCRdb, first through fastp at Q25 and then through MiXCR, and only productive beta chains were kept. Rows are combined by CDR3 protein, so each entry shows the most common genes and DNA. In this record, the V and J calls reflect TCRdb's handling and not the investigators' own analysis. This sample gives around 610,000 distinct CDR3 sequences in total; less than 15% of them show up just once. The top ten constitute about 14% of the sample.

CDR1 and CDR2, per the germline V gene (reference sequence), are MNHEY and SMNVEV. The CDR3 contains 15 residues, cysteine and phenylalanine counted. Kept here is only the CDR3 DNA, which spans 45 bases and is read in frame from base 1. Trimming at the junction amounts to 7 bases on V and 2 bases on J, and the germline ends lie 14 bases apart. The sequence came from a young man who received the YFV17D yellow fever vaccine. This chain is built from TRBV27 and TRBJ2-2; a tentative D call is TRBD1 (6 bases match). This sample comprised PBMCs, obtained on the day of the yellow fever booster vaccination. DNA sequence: TGTGCCAGCACAGGGACAATTATTAACACCGGGGAGCTGTTTTTT. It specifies CASTGTIINTGELFF.